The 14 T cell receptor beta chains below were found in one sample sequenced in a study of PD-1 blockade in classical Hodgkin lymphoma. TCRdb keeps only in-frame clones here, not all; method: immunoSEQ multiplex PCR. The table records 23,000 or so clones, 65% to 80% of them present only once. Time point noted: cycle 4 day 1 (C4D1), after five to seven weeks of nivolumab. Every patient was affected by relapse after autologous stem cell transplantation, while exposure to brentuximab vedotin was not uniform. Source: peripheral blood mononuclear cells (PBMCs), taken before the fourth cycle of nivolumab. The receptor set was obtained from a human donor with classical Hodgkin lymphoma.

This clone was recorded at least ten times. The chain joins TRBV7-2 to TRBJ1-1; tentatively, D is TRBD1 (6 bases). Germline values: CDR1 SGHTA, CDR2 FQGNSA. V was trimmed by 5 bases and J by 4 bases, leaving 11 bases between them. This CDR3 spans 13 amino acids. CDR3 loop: CASSNLGATEAFF. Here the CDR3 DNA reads TGTGCCAGCAGCAATCTGGGGGCCACTGAAGCTTTCTTT.

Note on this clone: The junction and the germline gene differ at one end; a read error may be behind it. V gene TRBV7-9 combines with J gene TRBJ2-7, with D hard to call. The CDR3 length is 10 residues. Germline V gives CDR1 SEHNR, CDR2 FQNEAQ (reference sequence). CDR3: CASSSYEQYF. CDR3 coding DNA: TGTGCTAGCAGCTCCTACGAGCAGTACTTC. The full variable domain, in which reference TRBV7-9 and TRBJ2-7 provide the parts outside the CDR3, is DTGVSQNPRHKITKRGQNVTFRCDPISEHNRLYWYRQTLGQGPEFLTYFQNEAQLEKSRLLSDRFSAERPKGSFSTLEIQRTEQGDSAMYLCASSSYEQYFGPGTRLTVT.

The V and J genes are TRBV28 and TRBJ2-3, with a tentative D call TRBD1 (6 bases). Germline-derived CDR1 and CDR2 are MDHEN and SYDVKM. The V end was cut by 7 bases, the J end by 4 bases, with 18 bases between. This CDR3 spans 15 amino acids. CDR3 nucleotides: TGTGCCAGCACCCTGGGACAAACTCGCGCAGATACGCAGTATTTT. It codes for CASTLGQTRADTQYF.

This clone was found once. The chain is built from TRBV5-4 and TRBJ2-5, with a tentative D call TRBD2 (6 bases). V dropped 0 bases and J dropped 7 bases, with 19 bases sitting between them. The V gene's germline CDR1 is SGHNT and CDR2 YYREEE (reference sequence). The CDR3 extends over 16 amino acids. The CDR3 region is CASSLVRTTPGGTQYF. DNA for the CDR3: TGTGCCAGCAGCTTGGTGAGGACTACCCCCGGAGGGACCCAGTACTTC.

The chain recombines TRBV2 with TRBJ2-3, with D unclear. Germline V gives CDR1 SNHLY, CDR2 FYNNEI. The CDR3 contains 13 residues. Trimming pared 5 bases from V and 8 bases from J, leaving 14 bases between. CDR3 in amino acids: CASSQDPQSTQYF. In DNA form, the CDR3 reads TGTGCCAGCAGTCAAGATCCTCAGAGTACGCAGTATTTT. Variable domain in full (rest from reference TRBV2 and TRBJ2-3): EPEVTQTPSHQVTQMGQEVILRCVPISNHLYFYWYRQILGQKVEFLVSFYNNEISEKSEIFDDQFSVERPDGSNFTLKIRSTKLEDSAMYFCASSQDPQSTQYFGPGTRLTVL.

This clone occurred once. The CDR3 sequence: CASSYSGRNQPQHF. Written as DNA, the CDR3 is TGTGCCAGCAGTTACTCGGGCAGAAATCAGCCCCAGCATTTT. The J gene is TRBJ1-5, the V gene TRBV6-5; D not certain. CDR3 length: 14 amino acids. V shed 0 bases and J shed 4 bases, with 7 bases lying between them. Germline-derived CDR1 and CDR2 are MNHEY and SVGAGI.

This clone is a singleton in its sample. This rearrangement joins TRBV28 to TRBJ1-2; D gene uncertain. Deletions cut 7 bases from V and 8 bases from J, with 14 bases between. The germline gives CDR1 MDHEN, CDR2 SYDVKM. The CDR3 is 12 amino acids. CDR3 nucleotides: TGTGCCAGCACCTGGACGGAATCCGGCTACACCTTC. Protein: CASTWTESGYTF.

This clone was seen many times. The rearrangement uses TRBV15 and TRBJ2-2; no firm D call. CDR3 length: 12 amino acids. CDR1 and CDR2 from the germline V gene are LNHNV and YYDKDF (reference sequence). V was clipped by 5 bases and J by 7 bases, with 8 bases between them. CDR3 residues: CATSGRSGELFF. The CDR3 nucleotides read TGTGCCACCAGCGGGCGGAGCGGGGAGCTGTTTTTT.

The CDR3 region is CASSLVGANTEAFF. The CDR3 bases are TGCGCCAGCAGCTTGGTGGGGGCGAACACTGAAGCTTTCTTT. The rearrangement links TRBV5-1 to TRBJ1-1; a weak D match, TRBD1 (6 bases). The ends were cut back, 0 bases at V and 1 base at J, with 7 bases in the middle. The CDR3 is 14 residues long. Germline values: CDR1 SGHRS, CDR2 YFSETQ. The whole variable domain, filled in from reference TRBV5-1 and TRBJ1-1, reads KAGVTQTPRYLIKTRGQQVTLSCSPISGHRSVSWYQQTPGQGLQFLFEYFSETQRNKGNFPGRFSGRQFSNSRSEMNVSTLELGDSALYLCASSLVGANTEAFFGQGTRLTVV.

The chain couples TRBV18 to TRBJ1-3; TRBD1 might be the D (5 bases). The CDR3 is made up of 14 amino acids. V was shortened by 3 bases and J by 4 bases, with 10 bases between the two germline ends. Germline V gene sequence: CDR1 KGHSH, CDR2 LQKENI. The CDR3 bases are TGTGCCAGCTCACCGAGCGGGACGGGAAACACCATATATTTT. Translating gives CASSPSGTGNTIYF.

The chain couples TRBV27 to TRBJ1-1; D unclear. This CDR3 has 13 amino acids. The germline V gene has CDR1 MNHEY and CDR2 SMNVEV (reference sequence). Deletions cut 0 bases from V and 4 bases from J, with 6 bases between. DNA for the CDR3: TGTGCCAGCAGTTTATCTTATGGCACTGAAGCTTTCTTT. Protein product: CASSLSYGTEAFF.

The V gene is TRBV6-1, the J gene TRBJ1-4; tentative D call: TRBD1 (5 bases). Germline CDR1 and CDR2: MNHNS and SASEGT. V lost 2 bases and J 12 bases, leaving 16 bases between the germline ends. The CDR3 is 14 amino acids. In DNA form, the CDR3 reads TGTGCCAGCAGTGAATGGGGCGCAGGGCGAGAACTGTTTTTT. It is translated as CASSEWGAGRELFF.

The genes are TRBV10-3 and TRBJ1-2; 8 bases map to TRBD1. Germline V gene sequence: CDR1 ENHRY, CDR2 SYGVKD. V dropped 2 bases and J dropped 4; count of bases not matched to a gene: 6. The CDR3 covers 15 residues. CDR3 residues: CAISEDRGLSYGYTF. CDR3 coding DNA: TGTGCCATCAGTGAGGACAGGGGCCTATCCTATGGCTACACCTTC.

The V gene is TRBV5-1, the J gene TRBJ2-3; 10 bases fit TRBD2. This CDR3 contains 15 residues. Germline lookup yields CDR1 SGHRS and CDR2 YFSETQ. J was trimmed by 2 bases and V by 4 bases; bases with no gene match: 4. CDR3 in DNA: TGCGCCAGCAGCGTACTAGCGGGATTCACAGATACGCAGTATTTT. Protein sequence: CASSVLAGFTDTQYF. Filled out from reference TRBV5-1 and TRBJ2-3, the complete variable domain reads KAGVTQTPRYLIKTRGQQVTLSCSPISGHRSVSWYQQTPGQGLQFLFEYFSETQRNKGNFPGRFSGRQFSNSRSEMNVSTLELGDSALYLCASSVLAGFTDTQYFGPGTRLTVL.